This T cell receptor (beta chain) was identified in a study of OX40 agonist ivuxolimab in advanced cancers. Study-wide results and caveats: The study found that CD8+ T cells averaged more expanded clones than CD4+.

This CDR3 comprises 17 residues. The germline CDR1 and CDR2 sequences are SGHTS and YDEGEE. V was shortened by 1 base and J by 0 bases, with 15 bases between the two germline ends. Blood sampling was done at baseline, cycle 4 day 1, and cycle 7 day 1. As concerns this clone: No antigen is known for it.

The method was immunoSEQ multiplex PCR; TCRdb's version includes in-frame clones alone and lacks a portion of them. The sample lists tens of thousands of clones, roughly nine tenths occurring once. The sample was CD4+ or CD8+ T cells sorted from blood, taken in a trial of the OX40 agonist ivuxolimab. The genes are TRBV5-8 and TRBJ2-3; maybe TRBD1 (5 bases). This TCR was sampled from an adult with an advanced solid tumor such as melanoma, head and neck, liver or kidney cancer. CDR3 sequence reads: CASSLQGGLPSTDTQYF. The CDR3 DNA sequence: TGTGCCAGCAGCTTGCAGGGCGGCCTACCAAGCACAGATACGCAGTATTTT.